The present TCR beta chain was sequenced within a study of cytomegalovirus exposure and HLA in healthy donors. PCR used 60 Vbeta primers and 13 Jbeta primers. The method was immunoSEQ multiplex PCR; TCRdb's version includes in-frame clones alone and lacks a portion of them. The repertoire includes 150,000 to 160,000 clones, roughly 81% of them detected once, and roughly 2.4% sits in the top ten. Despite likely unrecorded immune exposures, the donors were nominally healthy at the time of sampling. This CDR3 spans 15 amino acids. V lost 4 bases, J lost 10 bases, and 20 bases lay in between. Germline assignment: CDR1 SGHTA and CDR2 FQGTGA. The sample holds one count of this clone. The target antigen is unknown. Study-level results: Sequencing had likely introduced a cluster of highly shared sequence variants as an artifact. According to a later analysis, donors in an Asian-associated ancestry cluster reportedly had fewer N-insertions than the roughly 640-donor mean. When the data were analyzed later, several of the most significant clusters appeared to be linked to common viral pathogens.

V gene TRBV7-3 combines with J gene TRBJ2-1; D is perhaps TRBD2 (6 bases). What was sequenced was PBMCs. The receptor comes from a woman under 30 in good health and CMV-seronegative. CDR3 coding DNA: TGTGCCAGCAGCTCGACCCATGGGGGGTCGGTCGAGCAGTTCTTC. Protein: CASSSTHGGSVEQFF.